The 31 T cell receptor beta chains below were found in one sample sequenced in a study of T cell responses to AZD1222 COVID-19 vaccine. Clones were read by immunoSEQ multiplex PCR, and TCRdb kept only the in-frame ones, dropping some. The sample holds about 92,000 clones, roughly nine tenths seen once. The input for sequencing was peripheral blood, taken on day 0 of AZD1222 vaccination. The receptors stem from an adult in good health.

The rearrangement joins TRBV10-1 to TRBJ1-2, with D unresolved. The germline V gene encodes CDR1 WNHNN and CDR2 SYGVQD (reference sequence). There are 13 residues in the CDR3. The V gene lost 8 bases and the J gene lost 3 bases, with 13 bases spanning the gap. CDR3 sequence (DNA): TGCGCCAGCTCCCCGGGAACATACTATGGCTACACCTTC. Its translation is CASSPGTYYGYTF.

The table lists this clone with a few counts. This chain uses TRBV2 with TRBJ2-5, with D perhaps TRBD1 (5 bases). The CDR3 is 11 amino acids. The ends were cut back, 8 bases at V and 5 bases at J, with 9 bases in the middle. The V gene's germline CDR1 is SNHLY and CDR2 FYNNEI. In nucleotides, the CDR3 is TGTGCCAGCCAGGGTCTTGAGACCCAGTACTTC. Translating it yields CASQGLETQYF.

V and J are TRBV5-1 and TRBJ1-1; D remains unclear. The CDR3 sequence is 14 residues long. Germline CDR1 reads SGHRS; CDR2 reads YFSETQ. The V end lost 4 bases, the J end lost 1 base, and 11 bases lay between the germline ends. Here the CDR3 reads CASSPSAGNTEAFF. The CDR3 nucleotides read TGCGCCAGCAGCCCGAGCGCAGGGAACACTGAAGCTTTCTTT.

This clone was recorded once. The chain has TRBV10-3 and TRBJ2-2; TRBD2 matches at 12 bases. Trimming removed 6 bases from V and 7 bases from J; junction bases left unmatched: 3. This CDR3 has 14 amino acids. Germline V lookup: CDR1 ENHRY, CDR2 SYGVKD. The CDR3 sequence is CAIRPLAGGGELFF. CDR3 coding DNA: TGTGCCATCAGACCACTAGCGGGGGGCGGGGAGCTGTTTTTT.

The genes are TRBV11-3 and TRBJ1-1; D is uncertain. V was shortened by 0 bases and J by 1 base, with 3 bases between the two germline ends. The CDR3 extends over 13 amino acids. Germline CDR1 reads SGHNT; CDR2 reads YENEEA. The CDR3 region is CASSLEQNTEAFF. CDR3 DNA sequence: TGTGCCAGCAGCTTAGAACAGAACACTGAAGCTTTCTTT. Supplemented by reference TRBV11-3 and TRBJ1-1, the full variable domain reads EAGVVQSPRYKIIEKKQPVAFWCNPISGHNTLYWYLQNLGQGPELLIRYENEEAVDDSQLPKDRFSAERLKGVDSTLKIQPAELGDSAVYLCASSLEQNTEAFFGQGTRLTVV.

V is TRBV9 and J is TRBJ1-2; D unclear. Looked up from germline, CDR1 is SGDLS and CDR2 is YYNGEE. The V end lost 0 bases, the J end lost 5 bases, and 2 bases lay between the germline ends. The CDR3 runs 11 residues. This CDR3 reads CASSVGYGYTF. The DNA of the CDR3 is TGTGCCAGCAGCGTAGGGTATGGCTACACCTTC.

The genes are TRBV2 and TRBJ2-7, with 11 positions matching TRBD1. The CDR3 extends over 14 amino acids. V shed 7 bases, J shed 2 bases, and the junction held 4 bases outside the gene matches. Germline CDR1 reads SNHLY; CDR2 reads FYNNEI. This chain's CDR3 is CASTMDRGPYEQYF. CDR3 DNA sequence: TGTGCCAGCACGATGGACAGGGGGCCCTACGAGCAGTACTTC.

V usage is TRBV19 and J usage is TRBJ1-2; TRBD1 agrees at 7 bases. Germline assignment: CDR1 LNHDA and CDR2 SQIVND (reference sequence). The V gene end was trimmed by 4 bases and the J gene end by 4 bases; junction bases not matched to a gene: 12. The CDR3 runs to 16 residues. The CDR3 protein is CASSTYPSAGGYGYTF. The DNA for the CDR3 is TGTGCCAGTAGTACCTATCCCTCGGCAGGGGGCTATGGCTACACCTTC.

This clone has at least ten counts. V is TRBV5-6 and J is TRBJ1-6, with 7 positions matching TRBD1. V lost 5 bases, J lost 12 bases, and 5 bases stayed unmatched. Looked up from germline, CDR1 is SGHDT and CDR2 is YYEEEE. The CDR3 spans 12 residues. CDR3 amino acids: CASRTAGGPLHF. The CDR3 DNA reads as TGTGCCAGCAGAACCGCAGGGGGACCCCTCCACTTT.

V and J are TRBV4-3 and TRBJ2-5, with TRBD2 matching 14 bases. The CDR3 contains 17 residues. With V trimmed by 0 bases and J by 4 bases, 4 bases remained unmatched. In germline, CDR1 is LGHNA, CDR2 YSLEER. CDR3 in DNA: TGCGCCAGCAGCCAAGATCCGACTAGCGGGGGGGCAGAGACCCAGTACTTC. Its translation is CASSQDPTSGGAETQYF.

The rearrangement uses TRBV3-1 (or the pseudogene TRBV3-2) and TRBJ1-2, with D unclear. Trimming took 1 base from V and 5 from J, leaving 17 bases between them. Germline lookup yields CDR1 LGHDT and CDR2 YNNKEL (reference sequence). The CDR3 is 16 residues long. The CDR3: CASSQVSVGRSYGYTF. The CDR3 coding sequence is TGTGCCAGCAGCCAAGTCTCGGTCGGACGGTCATATGGCTACACCTTC.

This chain joins TRBV11-2 and TRBJ2-7, with TRBD1 identical over 7 bases. The CDR3 consists of 15 residues. Trimming took 2 bases from V and 0 from J; bases not matched to a gene: 4. The germline CDR1 and CDR2 sequences are SGHAT and FQNNGV. CDR3 protein: CASSLYGDSSYEQYF. CDR3 DNA: TGTGCCAGCAGCTTATACGGGGACAGCTCCTACGAGCAGTACTTC.

The gene calls are TRBV7-2 and TRBJ2-3; D ambiguous. V lost 4 bases to trimming and J lost 2 bases, with 10 bases between them. In germline, CDR1 is SGHTA, CDR2 FQGNSA. The CDR3 length is 14 residues. CDR3 nucleotides: TGTGCCAGCAGCTGGGATTACTACACAGATACGCAGTATTTT. Residues: CASSWDYYTDTQYF.

The genes are TRBV9 and TRBJ2-1; the D gene is possibly TRBD2 (6 bases). The V gene lost 0 bases and the J gene lost 0 bases, with 10 bases spanning the gap. From germline, CDR1 is SGDLS and CDR2 YYNGEE. This CDR3 is built from 16 residues. CDR3 bases: TGTGCCAGCAGCGTAGGGGCGGGGAACTCCTACAATGAGCAGTTCTTC. As protein: CASSVGAGNSYNEQFF.

The rearrangement links TRBV5-1 to TRBJ2-2; weak D call: TRBD1 (6 bases). Germline lookup yields CDR1 SGHRS and CDR2 YFSETQ. Trimming stripped 4 bases from V and 1 base from J, with 8 bases between. This CDR3 has 14 residues. The CDR3 is CASSETGNTGELFF. In DNA, the CDR3 is TGCGCCAGCAGCGAGACAGGGAACACCGGGGAGCTGTTTTTT. The full variable domain, with the rest looked up from reference TRBV5-1 and TRBJ2-2, is KAGVTQTPRYLIKTRGQQVTLSCSPISGHRSVSWYQQTPGQGLQFLFEYFSETQRNKGNFPGRFSGRQFSNSRSEMNVSTLELGDSALYLCASSETGNTGELFFGEGSRLTVL.

The chain couples TRBV5-5 to TRBJ1-2; D perhaps matches TRBD1 (6 bases). The germline V gene has CDR1 SGHKS and CDR2 YYEKEE (reference sequence). Trimming took 0 bases from V and 8 from J, leaving 14 bases between them. The CDR3 extends over 14 amino acids. CDR3 nucleotide sequence: TGTGCCAGCAGCTTGGCCAGGGGAGTAGAGGGCTACACCTTC. The encoded protein is CASSLARGVEGYTF.

The chain is built from TRBV19 and TRBJ1-1; D not resolved. The CDR3 is 13 amino acids. The germline V gene encodes CDR1 LNHDA and CDR2 SQIVND (reference sequence). V lost 9 bases, J lost 6 bases, and 17 bases lay in between. This CDR3 is CASMEGFRSEAFF. The CDR3 nucleotides read TGTGCCAGCATGGAGGGTTTTCGCTCTGAAGCTTTCTTT.

This chain links TRBV7-3 with TRBJ1-6, with D possibly matching TRBD1 (6 bases). V lost 4 bases and J 8 bases, leaving 12 bases between the germline ends. Per germline, CDR1 SGHTA and CDR2 FQGTGA. The CDR3 spans 14 residues. Here the CDR3 DNA reads TGTGCCAGCAGCTCTACAGGGTGGGATTCACCCCTCCACTTT. As protein: CASSSTGWDSPLHF.

This clone was recorded once. The gene calls are TRBV19 and TRBJ1-5; maybe TRBD1 (6 bases). Trimming took off 5 bases at V and 6 bases at J, with 17 bases between the two ends. The CDR3 runs 15 residues. From germline, CDR1 is LNHDA and CDR2 SQIVND (reference sequence). The CDR3: CASSDGAGAGQPQHF. The CDR3 coding sequence is TGTGCCAGTAGTGACGGGGCAGGGGCGGGTCAGCCCCAGCATTTT.

The chain recombines TRBV7-9 with TRBJ2-3, with a tentative D call TRBD2 (6 bases). Trimming took off 3 bases at V and 0 bases at J, with 10 bases between the two ends. Germline V CDR1 and CDR2: SEHNR, FQNEAQ (reference sequence). The CDR3 length is 15 residues. Here the CDR3 reads CASSFMGTSTDTQYF. Here the CDR3 DNA reads TGTGCCAGCAGCTTTATGGGGACTAGCACAGATACGCAGTATTTT.

The CDR3: CAWSAGDSAQETQYF. The CDR3 bases are TGTGCCTGGAGTGCCGGGGACAGCGCCCAAGAGACCCAGTACTTC. The chain uses TRBV30 and TRBJ2-5; 7 bases are shared with TRBD1. J lost 1 base, V lost 1 base, and 6 bases had no gene match. The germline V gene encodes CDR1 GTSNPN and CDR2 SVGIG (reference sequence). The CDR3 loop spans 15 amino acids.

The chain is built from TRBV10-1 and TRBJ1-5; the match to TRBD1 covers 9 bases. The trim removed 7 bases at V and 5 bases at J, leaving 15 bases unmatched. Germline V gene data show CDR1 as WNHNN and CDR2 as SYGVQD (reference sequence). CDR3 length equals 17 residues. CDR3 loop: CASIKSGQGRAYQPQHF. DNA of the CDR3: TGCGCCAGCATTAAAAGCGGACAGGGGAGGGCATATCAGCCCCAGCATTTT.

The chain is built from TRBV7-9 and TRBJ1-6; unclear D gene. V shed 3 bases and J shed 0 bases, with 6 bases lying between them. The CDR3 extends over 15 amino acids. Germline CDR1 and CDR2: SEHNR and FQNEAQ (reference sequence). The CDR3 here is CASSFGSSYNSPLHF. The CDR3 coding sequence is TGTGCCAGCAGCTTTGGGAGCTCCTATAATTCACCCCTCCACTTT.

The chain is built from TRBV5-1 and TRBJ1-4; D is unresolved. Germline-derived CDR1 and CDR2 are SGHRS and YFSETQ. The CDR3 totals 13 residues. Trimming took 0 bases from V and 5 from J, leaving 5 bases between them. The CDR3 protein is CASSLEKNEKLFF. For the CDR3, the DNA is TGCGCCAGCAGCTTGGAAAAAAATGAAAAACTGTTTTTT. Full variable domain (rest looked up from reference TRBV5-1 and TRBJ1-4): KAGVTQTPRYLIKTRGQQVTLSCSPISGHRSVSWYQQTPGQGLQFLFEYFSETQRNKGNFPGRFSGRQFSNSRSEMNVSTLELGDSALYLCASSLEKNEKLFFGSGTQLSVL.

This sequence joins TRBV28 and TRBJ1-6; D remains ambiguous. Germline CDR1 MDHEN, CDR2 SYDVKM. CDR3 length equals 14 residues. Trimming removed 6 bases from V and 8 bases from J, with 14 bases in between. CDR3 loop: CASSSSFHDSPLHF. CDR3 DNA: TGTGCCAGCAGCAGCTCGTTCCACGATTCACCCCTCCACTTT.

This clone was counted a few times. The V call is TRBV14, the J call TRBJ2-2; D is undetermined. The V gene lost 2 bases and the J gene lost 5 bases, with 9 bases spanning the gap. The CDR3 covers 14 residues. CDR1 and CDR2 from the germline V gene are SGHDN and FVKESK. The CDR3 sequence: CASSQPPRTGELFF. As DNA, the CDR3 is TGTGCCAGCAGCCAACCTCCAAGGACCGGGGAGCTGTTTTTT. The entire variable domain, with the rest obtained from reference TRBV14 and TRBJ2-2, is as follows: EAGVTQFPSHSVIEKGQTVTLRCDPISGHDNLYWYRRVMGKEIKFLLHFVKESKQDESGMPNNRFLAERTGGTYSTLKVQPAELEDSGVYFCASSQPPRTGELFFGEGSRLTVL.

Here the CDR3 DNA reads TGTGCCTGGAGCCACAATGAGCAGTTCTTC. Its translation: CAWSHNEQFF. The V and J genes are TRBV30 and TRBJ2-1; D is unclear. V was cut by 3 bases and J by 5 bases, with 2 bases left in between. The CDR3 sequence is 10 residues long. Germline V gene data show CDR1 as GTSNPN and CDR2 as SVGIG (reference sequence).

The chain employs TRBV6-5 and TRBJ1-3; D remains unclear. CDR1 and CDR2 (germline): MNHEY, SVGAGI. Trimming took off 6 bases at V and 4 bases at J, with 13 bases between the two ends. The CDR3 covers 14 residues. CDR3 region: CASSLLRGGNTIYF. CDR3 nucleotides: TGTGCCAGCAGCTTATTGCGGGGAGGAAACACCATATATTTT.

The rearrangement links TRBV19 to TRBJ2-7, with TRBD1 matching 11 bases. The CDR3 runs to 13 residues. The V gene end was trimmed by 7 bases and the J gene end by 2 bases; junction bases not matched to a gene: 1. Germline assignment: CDR1 LNHDA and CDR2 SQIVND (reference sequence). The CDR3 reads CASKDRGPYEQYF. CDR3 nucleotides: TGTGCCAGTAAGGACAGGGGGCCCTACGAGCAGTACTTC.

This chain uses TRBV7-9 with TRBJ2-1; 11 bases map to TRBD2. The CDR3 runs to 15 residues. Trimming removed 2 bases from V and 8 bases from J; junction bases left unmatched: 5. Per germline, CDR1 SEHNR and CDR2 FQNEAQ (reference sequence). The CDR3 nucleotides read TGTGCCAGCAGCTTAAGGGCTAGCGGGGGGCATGAGCAGTTCTTC. Translating gives CASSLRASGGHEQFF.

This sequence joins TRBV4-1 and TRBJ2-4; tentative D call: TRBD1 (5 bases). Germline V gives CDR1 MGHRA, CDR2 YSYEKL. This CDR3 region has 13 residues. With 7 bases removed from V and 6 bases from J, the gap between germline ends came to 13 bases. The CDR3 sequence: CASMGQRLNIQYF. CDR3 nucleotide sequence: TGCGCCAGCATGGGGCAGCGACTAAACATTCAGTACTTC.